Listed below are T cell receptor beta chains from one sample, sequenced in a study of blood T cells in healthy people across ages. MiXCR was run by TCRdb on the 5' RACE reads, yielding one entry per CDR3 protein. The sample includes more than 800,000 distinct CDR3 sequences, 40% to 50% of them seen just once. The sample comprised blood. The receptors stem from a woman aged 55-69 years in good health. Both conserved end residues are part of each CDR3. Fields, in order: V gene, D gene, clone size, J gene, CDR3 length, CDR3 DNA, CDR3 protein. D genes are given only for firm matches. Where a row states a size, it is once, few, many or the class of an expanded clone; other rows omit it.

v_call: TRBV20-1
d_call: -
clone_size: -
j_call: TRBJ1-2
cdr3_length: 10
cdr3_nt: TGCAGTGCCCAGAACTATGGCTACACCTTC
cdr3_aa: CSAQNYGYTF

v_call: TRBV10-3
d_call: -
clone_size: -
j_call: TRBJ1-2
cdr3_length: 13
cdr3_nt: TGTGCCATCAGGTACAGGGATTACTATGGCTACACCTTC
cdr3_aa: CAIRYRDYYGYTF

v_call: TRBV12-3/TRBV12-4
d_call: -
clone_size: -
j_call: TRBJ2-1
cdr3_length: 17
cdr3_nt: TGTGCCAGCAGTCCCCCTGGGGAGGAGGCCCCCTACAATGAGCAGTTCTTC
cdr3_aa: CASSPPGEEAPYNEQFF

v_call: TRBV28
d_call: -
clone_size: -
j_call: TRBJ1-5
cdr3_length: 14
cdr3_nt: TGTGCCAGCAGTTTATTGGCTTCGGATCAGCCCCAGCATTTT
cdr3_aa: CASSLLASDQPQHF

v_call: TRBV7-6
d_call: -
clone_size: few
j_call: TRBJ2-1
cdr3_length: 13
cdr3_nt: TGTGCCAGCAGCTACGGGGTGGGCAATGAGCAGTTCTTC
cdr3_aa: CASSYGVGNEQFF

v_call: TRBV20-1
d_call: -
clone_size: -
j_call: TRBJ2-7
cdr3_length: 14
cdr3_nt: TGCAGTGCTAGAGATCGGGATGGCTCCTACGAGCAGTACTTC
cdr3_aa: CSARDRDGSYEQYF

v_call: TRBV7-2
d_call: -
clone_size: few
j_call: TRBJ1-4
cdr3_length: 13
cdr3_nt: TGTGCCAGCAGCTTAGTACAGATGGAAAAACTGTTTTTT
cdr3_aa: CASSLVQMEKLFF

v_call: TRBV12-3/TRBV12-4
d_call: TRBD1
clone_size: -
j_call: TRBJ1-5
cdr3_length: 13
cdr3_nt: TGTGCCAGCAGGCCGGACAGGGGACAGCCCCAGCATTTT
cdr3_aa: CASRPDRGQPQHF

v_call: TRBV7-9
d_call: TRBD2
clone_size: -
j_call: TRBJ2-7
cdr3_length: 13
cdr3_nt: TGTGCCAGCTTCGGAGGCGGGAGCTCCGAGCAGTACTTC
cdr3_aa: CASFGGGSSEQYF

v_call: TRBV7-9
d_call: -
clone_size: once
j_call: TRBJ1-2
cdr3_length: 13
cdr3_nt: TGTGCCAGCAGCTTACGAGACGATGATGGCTACACCTTC
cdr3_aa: CASSLRDDDGYTF

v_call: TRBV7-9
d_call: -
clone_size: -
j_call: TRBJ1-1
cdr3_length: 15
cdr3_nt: TGTGCCAGCAGCTTAGTTCGGGGATCGAACACTGAAGCTTTCTTT
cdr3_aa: CASSLVRGSNTEAFF

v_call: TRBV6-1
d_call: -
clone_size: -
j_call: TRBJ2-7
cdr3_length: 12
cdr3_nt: TGTGCCAGCAGTGAACGGAGGTACGAGCAGTACTTC
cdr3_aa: CASSERRYEQYF

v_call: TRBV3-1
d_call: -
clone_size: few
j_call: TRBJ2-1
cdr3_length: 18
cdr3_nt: TGTGCCAGCAGCCGCCAGGTGGCGGGGATAAGCTCCTACAATGAGCAGTTCTTC
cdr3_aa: CASSRQVAGISSYNEQFF

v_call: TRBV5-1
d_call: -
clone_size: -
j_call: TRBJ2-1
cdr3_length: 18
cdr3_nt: TGCGCCAGCAGCTTGGAGGGTGGGGCCCAGTTGTCCTACAATGAGCAGTTCTTC
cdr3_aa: CASSLEGGAQLSYNEQFF

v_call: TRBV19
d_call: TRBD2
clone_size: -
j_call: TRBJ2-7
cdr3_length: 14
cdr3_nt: TGTGCCAGTAGCGGACTAGCGAACTTCTACGAGCAGTACTTC
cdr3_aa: CASSGLANFYEQYF

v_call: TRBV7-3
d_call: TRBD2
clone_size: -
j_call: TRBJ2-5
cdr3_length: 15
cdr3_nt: TGTGCCAGCAGCTCGCGGGGGACTGATAACAATGAGCAGTACTTC
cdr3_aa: CASSSRGTDNNEQYF

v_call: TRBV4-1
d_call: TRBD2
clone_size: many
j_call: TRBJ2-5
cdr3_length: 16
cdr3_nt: TGCGCCAGCAGCCCCCGGACTAGCGGGAGTTTGCAGACCCAGTACTTC
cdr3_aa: CASSPRTSGSLQTQYF

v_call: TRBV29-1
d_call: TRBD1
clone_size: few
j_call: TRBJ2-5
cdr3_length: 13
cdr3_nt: TGCAGCGGTGGACAGGCGATTCTAGAGACCCAGTACTTC
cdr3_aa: CSGGQAILETQYF

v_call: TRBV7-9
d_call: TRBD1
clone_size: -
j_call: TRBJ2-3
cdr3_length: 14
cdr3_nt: TGTGCCAGCAGATCCGGGACAGTCACAGATACGCAGTATTTT
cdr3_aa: CASRSGTVTDTQYF

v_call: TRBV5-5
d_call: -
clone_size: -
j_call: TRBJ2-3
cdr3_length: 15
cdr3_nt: TGTGCCAGCAGCTCAACAGGTTATAGCACAGATACGCAGTATTTT
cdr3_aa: CASSSTGYSTDTQYF

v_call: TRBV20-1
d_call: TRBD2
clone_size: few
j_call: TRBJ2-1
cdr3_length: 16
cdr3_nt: TGCAGTGCTAGAGATCCCGATGCGGGAGGGAACAATGAGCAGTTCTTC
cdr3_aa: CSARDPDAGGNNEQFF

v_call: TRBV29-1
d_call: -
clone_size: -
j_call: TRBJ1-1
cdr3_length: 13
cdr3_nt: TGCAGCGTTGAGAGTTCGGAACGGACTGAAGCTTTCTTT
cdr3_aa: CSVESSERTEAFF

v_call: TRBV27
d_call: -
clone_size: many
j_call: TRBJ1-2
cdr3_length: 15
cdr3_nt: TGTGCCAGCAGTCGCCGCAGGCAGGATCACTATGGCTACACCTTC
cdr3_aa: CASSRRRQDHYGYTF

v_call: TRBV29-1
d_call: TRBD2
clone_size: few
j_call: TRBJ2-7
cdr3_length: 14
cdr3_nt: TGCAGCGTCTCAACTAGCGGGCCCTCCTACGAGCAGTACTTC
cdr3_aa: CSVSTSGPSYEQYF

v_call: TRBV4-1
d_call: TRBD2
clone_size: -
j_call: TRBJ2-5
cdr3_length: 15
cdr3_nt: TGCGCCAGCAGCCAGCCGGGACTAGCGGAAGAGACCCAGTACTTC
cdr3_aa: CASSQPGLAEETQYF

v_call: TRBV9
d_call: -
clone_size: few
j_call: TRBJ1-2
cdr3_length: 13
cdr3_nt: TGTGCCAGCAGCGTAGGGGGCGGCTATGGCTACACCTTC
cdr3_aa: CASSVGGGYGYTF

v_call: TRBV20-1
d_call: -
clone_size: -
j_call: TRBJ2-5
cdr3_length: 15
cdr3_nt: TGCAGTGCTAGAGATAAGGCCGTCGGGGGAGAGACCCAGTACTTC
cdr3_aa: CSARDKAVGGETQYF

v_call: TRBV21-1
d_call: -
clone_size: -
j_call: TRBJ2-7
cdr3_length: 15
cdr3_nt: TGTGCCAGCAGCGGCCGGGTCACCGAGGGCTACGAGCAGTACTTC
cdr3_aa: CASSGRVTEGYEQYF

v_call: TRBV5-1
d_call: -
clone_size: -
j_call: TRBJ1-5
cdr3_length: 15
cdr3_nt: TGCGCCAGCAGCAGGGGGTCCTTTAGTGGTCAGCCCCAGCATTTT
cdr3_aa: CASSRGSFSGQPQHF

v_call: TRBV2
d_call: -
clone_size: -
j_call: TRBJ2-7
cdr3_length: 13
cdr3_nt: TGTGCCAGCAACGCAGGGAATAACCACGAGCAGTACTTC
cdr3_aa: CASNAGNNHEQYF

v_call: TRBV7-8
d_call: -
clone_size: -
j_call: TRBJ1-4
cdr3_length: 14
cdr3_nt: TGTGCCAGCAGCCTGGCGGGACTTGATGAAAAACTGTTTTTT
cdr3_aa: CASSLAGLDEKLFF

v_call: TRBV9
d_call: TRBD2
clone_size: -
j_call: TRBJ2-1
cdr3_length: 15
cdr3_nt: TGTGCCAGCAGCGGGGGGTGGGAGGGCCCGTCGGGTACGTTCTTC
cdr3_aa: CASSGGWEGPSGTFF

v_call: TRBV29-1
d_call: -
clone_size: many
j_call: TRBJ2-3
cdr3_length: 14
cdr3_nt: TGCAGCGTTGATTTGGGACCAAGCACAGATACGCAGTATTTT
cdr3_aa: CSVDLGPSTDTQYF

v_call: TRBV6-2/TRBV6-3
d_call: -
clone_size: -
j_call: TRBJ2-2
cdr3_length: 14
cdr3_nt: TGTGCCAGCAGTCACGCTTTGAACACCGGGGAGCTGTTTTTT
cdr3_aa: CASSHALNTGELFF

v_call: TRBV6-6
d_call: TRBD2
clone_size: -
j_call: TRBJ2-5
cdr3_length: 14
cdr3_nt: TGTGCCAGCAGTAGGGGACTAGCGGACAATGAGCAGTACTTC
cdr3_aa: CASSRGLADNEQYF

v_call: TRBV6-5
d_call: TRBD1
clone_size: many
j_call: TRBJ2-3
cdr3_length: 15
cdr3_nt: TGTGCCAGCACTAAAAGGGGACAGGGGGTAGATACGCAGTATTTT
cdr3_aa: CASTKRGQGVDTQYF

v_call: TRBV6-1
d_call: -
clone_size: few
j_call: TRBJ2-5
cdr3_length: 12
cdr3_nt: TGTGCCAGCAGTGAAGAAGAAGAGACCCAGTACTTC
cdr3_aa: CASSEEEETQYF

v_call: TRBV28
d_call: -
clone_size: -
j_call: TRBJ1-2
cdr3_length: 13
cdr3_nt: TGTGCCAGCAGTTTGCTACAGGGAGGCGGCTACACCTTC
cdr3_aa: CASSLLQGGGYTF

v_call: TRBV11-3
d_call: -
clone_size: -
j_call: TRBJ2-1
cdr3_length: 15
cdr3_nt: TGTGCCAGCAGCTCATTAGCGATTTCCTACAATGAGCAGTTCTTC
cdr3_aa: CASSSLAISYNEQFF

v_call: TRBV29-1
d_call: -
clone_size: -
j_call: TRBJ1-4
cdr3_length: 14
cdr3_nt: TGCAGCGTCAAACTATTTGCAACTAATGAAAATCTGTTTTTT
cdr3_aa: CSVKLFATNENLFF

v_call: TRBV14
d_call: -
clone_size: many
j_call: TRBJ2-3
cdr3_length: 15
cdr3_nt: TGTGCCAGCAGCCAGTGGGGGACTGGCACAGATACGCAGTATTTT
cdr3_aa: CASSQWGTGTDTQYF

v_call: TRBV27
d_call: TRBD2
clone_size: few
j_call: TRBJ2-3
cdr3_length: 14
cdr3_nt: TGTGCCAGCAGTTTGGGACTAGCCTCAGATACGCAGTATTTT
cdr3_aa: CASSLGLASDTQYF

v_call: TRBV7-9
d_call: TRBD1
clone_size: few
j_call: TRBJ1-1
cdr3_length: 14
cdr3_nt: TGTGCCAGCAGCTTGGACAGGGTTTGGACTGAAGCTTTCTTT
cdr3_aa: CASSLDRVWTEAFF

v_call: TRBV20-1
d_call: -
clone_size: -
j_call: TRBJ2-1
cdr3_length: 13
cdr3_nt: TGCAGTGCTAGAGCGGCGGCGAGCAATGAGCAGTTCTTC
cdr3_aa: CSARAAASNEQFF

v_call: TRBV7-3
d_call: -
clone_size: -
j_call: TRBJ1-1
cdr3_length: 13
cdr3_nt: TGTGCCAGCAGCCTCCGATGGAACACTGAAGCTTTCTTT
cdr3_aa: CASSLRWNTEAFF

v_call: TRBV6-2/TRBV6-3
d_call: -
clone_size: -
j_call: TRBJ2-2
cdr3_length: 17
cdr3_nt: TGTGCCAGCAGTTACTCGAAGGGGACGGTAAGCACCGGGGAGCTGTTTTTT
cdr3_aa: CASSYSKGTVSTGELFF

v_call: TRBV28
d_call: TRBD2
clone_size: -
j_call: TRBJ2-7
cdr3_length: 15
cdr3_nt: TGTGCCAGCAGGACTAGCGGGAGGATGAGCTACGAGCAGTACTTC
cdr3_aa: CASRTSGRMSYEQYF

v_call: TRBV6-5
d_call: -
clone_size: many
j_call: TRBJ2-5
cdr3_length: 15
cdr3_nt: TGTGCCAGCAGTTACGCCCGGGACACTCAAGAGACCCAGTACTTC
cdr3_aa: CASSYARDTQETQYF

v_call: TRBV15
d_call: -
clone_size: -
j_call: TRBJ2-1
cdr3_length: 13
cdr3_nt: TGTGCCACCAGCTCCTCCGTAAACCATGAGCAGTTCTTC
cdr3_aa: CATSSSVNHEQFF

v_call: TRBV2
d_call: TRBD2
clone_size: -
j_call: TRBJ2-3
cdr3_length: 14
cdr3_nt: TGTGCCAGCAGGCGGGAGTCTAGCACAGATACGCAGTATTTT
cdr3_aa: CASRRESSTDTQYF